Listed below are T cell receptor beta chains from one sample, sequenced in a study of neurological immune-mediated disorders. One entry per CDR3 protein, called by TCRdb with MiXCR from the 5' RACE reads. The sample holds tens of thousands of distinct CDR3 sequences, less than 8% seen once. The sample taken for sequencing was CD8+ T cells from blood. All receptors come from a man between 18 and 35 years old in good health. Both conserved end residues are part of each CDR3. A D gene is named only where the DNA matches it firmly. The size of a clone is reported for some rows only, either as once, few or many, or as a class for expanded clones.

>TRBJ2-5|many|TRBV19|16|.
CASSAAWGSFQETQYF
TGTGCCAGTAGTGCAGCCTGGGGGAGCTTCCAAGAGACCCAGTACTTC
>TRBJ2-1|many|TRBV6-2/TRBV6-3|13|.
CASSFSSYNEQFF
TGTGCCAGCAGTTTTAGCTCCTACAATGAGCAGTTCTTC
>TRBJ2-7|many|TRBV20-1|14|TRBD2
CSTGTSGGFYEQYF
TGCAGTACCGGGACTAGCGGGGGTTTCTACGAGCAGTACTTC
>TRBJ2-2|many|TRBV7-3|14|.
CASSLTGYGGELFF
TGTGCCAGCAGCTTAACCGGTTATGGCGGGGAGCTGTTTTTT
>TRBJ1-4|.|TRBV7-9|13|.
CASSLAQKEKLFF
TGTGCCAGCAGCTTAGCACAAAAGGAAAAACTGTTTTTT
>TRBJ1-2|many|TRBV12-3/TRBV12-4|13|.
CASSGTAYYGYTF
TGTGCCAGCAGTGGGACCGCCTACTATGGCTACACCTTC
>TRBJ2-5|many|TRBV6-2/TRBV6-3|14|TRBD1
CASSFGTAQETQYF
TGTGCCAGCAGTTTCGGGACAGCGCAAGAGACCCAGTACTTC
>TRBJ1-2|many|TRBV12-3/TRBV12-4|10|.
CASSLNGYTF
TGTGCCAGCAGTTTAAATGGCTACACCTTC
>TRBJ2-2|many|TRBV3-1|15|TRBD1
CASSPGGPNTGELFF
TGTGCCAGCAGCCCAGGGGGTCCGAACACCGGGGAGCTGTTTTTT
>TRBJ1-2|many|TRBV4-3|12|.
CASSQDSYGYTF
TGCGCCAGCAGCCAAGACAGTTATGGCTACACCTTC
>TRBJ1-6|many|TRBV12-3/TRBV12-4|12|.
CASSLGVFPLHF
TGTGCCAGCAGTTTAGGAGTTTTTCCCCTCCACTTT
>TRBJ1-3|many|TRBV4-3|18|.
CASSQDRRQVYSGNTIYF
TGCGCCAGCAGCCAAGATCGTAGGCAGGTCTACTCTGGAAACACCATATATTTT
>TRBJ2-7|.|TRBV19|16|.
CASSAEETLPFYEQYF
TGTGCCAGTAGTGCCGAGGAGACCCTTCCCTTCTACGAGCAGTACTTC
>TRBJ1-6|many|TRBV10-2|11|.
CASRDDSPLHF
TGCGCCAGCAGGGACGATTCACCCCTCCACTTT
>TRBJ1-1|many|TRBV6-1|17|TRBD1
CASSPTPGQLMNTEAFF
TGTGCCAGCAGCCCTACCCCGGGACAGCTGATGAACACTGAAGCTTTCTTT
>TRBJ1-1|once|TRBV5-4|15|TRBD1
CASSWGGQMNTEAFF
TGTGCCAGCAGCTGGGGGGGACAGATGAACACTGAAGCTTTCTTT
>TRBJ2-2|many|TRBV25-1|14|.
CASSVGAHTGELFF
TGTGCCAGCAGTGTGGGGGCTCACACCGGGGAGCTGTTTTTT
>TRBJ1-1|many|TRBV4-2|13|.
CASSQGSNTEAFF
TGTGCCAGCAGCCAGGGATCCAACACTGAAGCTTTCTTT
>TRBJ2-2|many|TRBV29-1|13|.
CSVEPQGSGELFF
TGCAGCGTTGAACCGCAGGGATCCGGGGAGCTGTTTTTT
>TRBJ1-2|many|TRBV11-2|17|.
CASSLDRLRTVNYGYTF
TGTGCCAGCAGCTTAGACCGGCTGAGGACTGTTAACTATGGCTACACCTTC
>TRBJ1-1|many|TRBV29-1|14|.
CSVDMGNLNTEAFF
TGCAGCGTTGATATGGGGAATTTGAACACTGAAGCTTTCTTT
>TRBJ1-1|many|TRBV7-9|12|.
CASSAIQGVAFF
TGTGCCAGCAGCGCTATACAGGGTGTAGCTTTCTTT
>TRBJ1-5|many|TRBV3-1|15|.
CASSQGVGAVQPQHF
TGTGCCAGCAGCCAAGGGGTGGGGGCAGTTCAGCCCCAGCATTTT
>TRBJ2-7|.|TRBV6-1|15|.
CASSAGRAANYEQYF
TGTGCCAGCAGTGCGGGTAGGGCAGCCAACTACGAGCAGTACTTC
>TRBJ1-2|many|TRBV12-3/TRBV12-4|18|.
CASSSTVQGVVYDYGYTF
TGTGCCAGCAGCTCCACAGTCCAAGGGGTGGTATATGACTATGGCTACACCTTC
>TRBJ2-5|many|TRBV12-5|14|.
CASGSASLQETQYF
TGTGCTAGTGGTTCGGCCAGTCTCCAAGAGACCCAGTACTTC
>TRBJ2-3|many|TRBV6-5|16|.
CASSPGRQTSTDTQYF
TGTGCCAGCAGCCCAGGGAGGCAGACCTCAACAGATACGCAGTATTTT
>TRBJ1-1|many|TRBV7-2|13|.
CASSLGMNTEAFF
TGTGCCAGCAGCTTAGGGATGAACACTGAAGCTTTCTTT
>TRBJ2-2|many|TRBV20-1|16|TRBD2
CSARGEGQGNTGELFF
TGCAGTGCTAGAGGGGAGGGGCAGGGAAACACCGGGGAGCTGTTTTTT
>TRBJ2-2|.|TRBV7-9|16|.
CASSPRVSRDTGELFF
TGTGCCAGCAGCCCTCGGGTTTCCAGAGACACCGGGGAGCTGTTTTTT
>TRBJ1-1|many|TRBV11-2|13|.
CASSGDRRSEAFF
TGTGCCAGCAGCGGAGACAGGAGGTCTGAAGCTTTCTTT
>TRBJ2-3|.|TRBV29-1|14|TRBD2
CSSRSGGVTDTQYF
TGCAGCTCCCGTAGCGGGGGGGTCACAGATACGCAGTATTTT
>TRBJ2-5|many|TRBV20-1|17|TRBD2
CSASGTSGGAPQETQYF
TGCAGTGCTTCTGGGACTAGCGGGGGGGCCCCGCAAGAGACCCAGTACTTC
>TRBJ2-3|many|TRBV29-1|15|TRBD2
CSVLTSGGQGDTQYF
TGCAGCGTCCTGACTAGCGGGGGCCAGGGAGATACGCAGTATTTT
>TRBJ2-2|many|TRBV7-3|15|TRBD1
CASSAIQGAGGELFF
TGTGCCAGCAGCGCCATACAGGGGGCCGGCGGGGAGCTGTTTTTT
>TRBJ1-2|many|TRBV27|13|.
CASSLVQGQGYTF
TGTGCCAGCAGTTTGGTGCAGGGCCAGGGCTACACCTTC
>TRBJ2-7|many|TRBV20-1|12|.
CSAGGSSYEQYF
TGCAGTGCTGGTGGGAGCTCCTACGAGCAGTACTTC
>TRBJ1-1|many|TRBV6-1|12|.
CASSDLNTEAFF
TGTGCCAGCAGTGACCTGAACACTGAAGCTTTCTTT
>TRBJ2-2|many|TRBV5-1|13|.
CASSFADTGELFF
TGCGCCAGCAGCTTCGCGGACACCGGGGAGCTGTTTTTT
>TRBJ2-7|many|TRBV5-6|15|TRBD1
CASSLVGQGDYEQYF
TGTGCCAGCAGCTTGGTGGGACAGGGGGACTACGAGCAGTACTTC
>TRBJ1-5|many|TRBV20-1|14|TRBD1
CSAAPRQGLQPQHF
TGCAGTGCCGCCCCGCGACAGGGGCTTCAGCCCCAGCATTTT
>TRBJ2-3|.|TRBV4-3|13|.
CASSQPPTDTQYF
TGCGCCAGCAGCCAACCTCCCACAGATACGCAGTATTTT
>TRBJ2-2|many|TRBV4-3|17|.
CASSQHYGGSNTGELFF
TGCGCCAGCAGCCAACACTATGGGGGTTCGAACACCGGGGAGCTGTTTTTT
>TRBJ2-1|many|TRBV24-1|13|TRBD2
CAVERGPYNEQFF
TGTGCCGTAGAGCGGGGGCCTTACAATGAGCAGTTCTTC